This is a list of T cell receptor beta chains from one sample in a study of T-cell reconstitution after alpha-beta-depleted transplantation in children. TCRdb re-called the PCR reads with MiXCR, one entry per CDR3 protein. The data hold 350,000 to 450,000 distinct CDR3 sequences, with about 20% observed a single time. Sample: PBMCs from the stem cell graft donor, taken from the stem cell graft. Receptor source: a human donor who donated a stem cell graft to a child with acute myeloid leukemia. Both conserved end residues are part of each CDR3. The D gene is left open where the match is weak. The size entry is marked missing in some rows and otherwise reads once, few, many or a size class.

J gene: TRBJ2-1; clone size: many; V gene: TRBV4-2; D gene: NA; CDR3 DNA: TGTGCCAGCAGCCAAGATTCAGGCTCCTTCTCCTACAATGAGCAGTTCTTC; CDR3 protein: CASSQDSGSFSYNEQFF
J gene: TRBJ2-5; clone size: NA; V gene: TRBV20-1; D gene: TRBD2; CDR3 DNA: TGCAGTGCTAGATTGCCGGGAGGGGTTCAAGAGACCCAGTACTTC; CDR3 protein: CSARLPGGVQETQYF
J gene: TRBJ2-6; clone size: NA; V gene: TRBV7-3; D gene: TRBD2; CDR3 DNA: TGTGCCAGCAGCCCAGATGGGGGGGGACGGTCTGGGGCCAACGTCCTGACTTTC; CDR3 protein: CASSPDGGGRSGANVLTF
J gene: TRBJ2-1; clone size: NA; V gene: TRBV4-2; D gene: TRBD2; CDR3 DNA: TGTGCCAGCAGCCAAGATCGGCGGGAGGGCCCTCGCAATGAGCAGTTCTTC; CDR3 protein: CASSQDRREGPRNEQFF
J gene: TRBJ2-2; clone size: many; V gene: TRBV6-5; D gene: NA; CDR3 DNA: TGTGCCAGCAGTTACTCGAAGGACCCCGGGGAGCTGTTTTTT; CDR3 protein: CASSYSKDPGELFF
J gene: TRBJ2-2; clone size: few; V gene: TRBV9; D gene: TRBD2; CDR3 DNA: TGTGCCAGCGCGGGACTAGCGGGCCCCACCGGGGAGCTGTTTTTT; CDR3 protein: CASAGLAGPTGELFF
J gene: TRBJ2-1; clone size: few; V gene: TRBV28; D gene: NA; CDR3 DNA: TGTGCCAGCAGTTTGGGGTGGCATGAGCAGTTCTTC; CDR3 protein: CASSLGWHEQFF
J gene: TRBJ2-6; clone size: NA; V gene: TRBV2; D gene: NA; CDR3 DNA: TGTGCCAGCAGTGAGAGGGGGAAGGGAAGGGCCAACGTCCTGACTTTC; CDR3 protein: CASSERGKGRANVLTF
J gene: TRBJ2-1; clone size: many; V gene: TRBV20-1; D gene: TRBD2; CDR3 DNA: TGCAGTGCCATAAAGCGGGAGGGCCTCAATGAGCAGTTCTTC; CDR3 protein: CSAIKREGLNEQFF
J gene: TRBJ1-4; clone size: few; V gene: TRBV12-3/TRBV12-4; D gene: NA; CDR3 DNA: TGTGCCAGCAGTTTATCCAGGGATGAAAAACTGTTTTTT; CDR3 protein: CASSLSRDEKLFF
J gene: TRBJ1-6; clone size: NA; V gene: TRBV20-1; D gene: TRBD1; CDR3 DNA: TGCAGTGCTAGATCAACCGGGACAGGGCTTTCACCCCTCCACTTT; CDR3 protein: CSARSTGTGLSPLHF
J gene: TRBJ2-5; clone size: NA; V gene: TRBV12-3/TRBV12-4; D gene: NA; CDR3 DNA: TGTGCCAGCAGTACCAGCTTAGAGACCCAGTACTTC; CDR3 protein: CASSTSLETQYF
J gene: TRBJ2-1; clone size: many; V gene: TRBV20-1; D gene: NA; CDR3 DNA: TGCAGCGCGAATCGGCGCGCGGTGTACAATGAGCAGTTCTTC; CDR3 protein: CSANRRAVYNEQFF
J gene: TRBJ2-1; clone size: many; V gene: TRBV25-1; D gene: NA; CDR3 DNA: TGTGCCAGCAGTGGTGGGCGACTCAATGAGCAGTTCTTC; CDR3 protein: CASSGGRLNEQFF